These 27 T cell receptor beta chains originate from one sample sequenced in a study of blood T cell repertoires in COVID-19. Sequencing was performed with immunoSEQ multiplex PCR; in TCRdb, only in-frame clones are kept and a portion is missing. Found here are approximately 220,000 clones, roughly 83% of them singletons; the top ten hold more than 25%. Source material: peripheral blood. The receptors shown here come from a man between 35 and 55 years old with acute or convalescent COVID-19.

The J gene is TRBJ1-4, the V gene TRBV19, with D possibly being TRBD1 (5 bases). The CDR3 is made up of 18 amino acids. Germline CDR1 reads LNHDA; CDR2 reads SQIVND (reference sequence). Trimming took 0 bases from V and 2 from J, leaving 16 bases between them. This CDR3 reads CASSIDLMGGRTNEKLFF. CDR3 bases: TGTGCCAGTAGTATAGACCTGATGGGGGGTCGCACTAATGAAAAACTGTTTTTT.

The rearrangement links TRBV7-2 to TRBJ1-1, with TRBD1 matching 10 bases. J was trimmed by 11 bases and V by 1 base; bases with no gene match: 10. CDR1 and CDR2 from the germline V gene are SGHTA and FQGNSA. The CDR3 extends over 15 amino acids. CDR3 amino acids: CASSLGVGTGDVAFF. The CDR3 DNA is TGTGCCAGCAGCTTAGGAGTAGGGACAGGGGATGTTGCTTTCTTT.

The rearrangement links TRBV11-3 to TRBJ2-7; TRBD2 agrees at 7 bases. Trimming removed 3 bases from V and 6 bases from J; junction bases left unmatched: 5. This CDR3 contains 13 residues. Germline V CDR1 and CDR2: SGHNT, YENEEA. This chain's CDR3 is CASSLVTSAEQYF. The DNA of the CDR3 is TGTGCCAGCAGCTTGGTTACTAGCGCCGAGCAGTACTTC.

The chain carries TRBV29-1 and TRBJ1-2, with no clear D. The CDR3 length is 14 residues. CDR1 SQVTM and CDR2 ANQGSEA come from the germline V gene. Trimming stripped 0 bases from V and 2 bases from J, with 10 bases between. The CDR3 here is CSVEDLNRNYGYTF. The CDR3 DNA reads TGCAGCGTTGAAGATCTTAACAGAAACTATGGCTACACCTTC.

The chain uses TRBV29-1 and TRBJ1-2, with D unclear. Trimming shortened V by 4 bases and J by 0 bases, and 6 bases separated the two germline ends. The germline V gene has CDR1 SQVTM and CDR2 ANQGSEA. This CDR3 comprises 12 residues. CDR3 bases: TGCAGCGTTGGTAGATCTAACTATGGCTACACCTTC. Amino acids: CSVGRSNYGYTF.

This clone was observed a handful of times. The CDR3 loop is CASSQEASGNTEQYF. The DNA of the CDR3 is TGTGCCAGCAGCCAAGAGGCTAGCGGGAATACCGAGCAGTACTTC. The rearrangement uses TRBV3-1 (or the pseudogene TRBV3-2) and TRBJ2-7, with 9 bases aligning to TRBD2. The CDR3 sequence is 15 residues long. V trimming: 0 bases; J trimming: 6 bases; junction bases outside the gene matches: 6. Germline V lookup: CDR1 LGHDT, CDR2 YNNKEL (reference sequence).

This sequence joins TRBV12-3 or TRBV12-4 and TRBJ2-7; D uncertain. The CDR3 runs 12 residues. V lost 2 bases and J lost 4, with 6 bases in between. The CDR3 here is CASSLNGYEQYF. As DNA, the CDR3 is TGTGCCAGCAGTTTAAACGGGTACGAGCAGTACTTC.

This chain connects TRBV20-1 to TRBJ2-5; D remains ambiguous. Germline CDR1 DFQATT, CDR2 SNEGSKA (reference sequence). Trimming pared 7 bases from V and 7 bases from J, leaving 10 bases between. This CDR3 comprises 10 residues. The CDR3 DNA is TGCAGTGTACGACTGGGGACCCAGTACTTC. It specifies CSVRLGTQYF.

This clone was observed once. The rearrangement uses TRBV27 and TRBJ2-1, with 9 bases identical to TRBD2. The CDR3 totals 17 residues. The J segment lost 8 bases and the V segment lost 8 bases, leaving 19 bases of the junction unmatched. The germline gives CDR1 MNHEY, CDR2 SMNVEV (reference sequence). In DNA form, the CDR3 reads TGTGCCAGCTCCTCACCCCTTGGCGGGAGGGCATTCTATGAGCAGTTCTTC. Protein product: CASSSPLGGRAFYEQFF.

The V and J genes are TRBV11-3 and TRBJ2-1, with 7 bases matching TRBD2. V dropped 3 bases and J dropped 12; count of bases not matched to a gene: 14. The CDR3 sequence is 15 residues long. Germline assignment: CDR1 SGHNT and CDR2 YENEEA. CDR3 sequence (DNA): TGTGCCAGCAGCTTTTTGGGGACTAACAATGAGTGGCAGTTCTTC. Its translation: CASSFLGTNNEWQFF.

This chain connects TRBV5-6 to TRBJ1-2, with 8 positions matching TRBD1. There are 17 residues in the CDR3. Germline CDR1 is SGHDT and CDR2 is YYEEEE. The V gene end was trimmed by 2 bases and the J gene end by 0 bases; junction bases not matched to a gene: 9. CDR3 residues: CASSFLVRGPSNYGYTF. The CDR3 DNA reads as TGTGCCAGCAGCTTTTTAGTCAGGGGGCCCTCTAACTATGGCTACACCTTC. Drawing the rest from reference TRBV5-6 and TRBJ1-2, the complete variable domain is DAGVTQSPTHLIKTRGQQVTLRCSPKSGHDTVSWYQQALGQGPQFIFQYYEEEERQRGNFPDRFSGHQFPNYSSELNVNALLLGDSALYLCASSFLVRGPSNYGYTFGSGTRLTVV.

The chain carries TRBV30 and TRBJ2-1; D possibly corresponds to TRBD1 (6 bases). Germline V CDR1 and CDR2: GTSNPN, SVGIG (reference sequence). Between the trimmed V and J ends, which lost 0 bases and 5 bases, there was a span of 20 bases. The CDR3 covers 17 residues. The CDR3 nucleotides are TGTGCCTGGAGTGTAGGGGGTGGGGGTAGCGCCCACAATGAGCAGTTCTTC. It encodes CAWSVGGGGSAHNEQFF.

This chain joins TRBV5-6 and TRBJ1-1, with unresolved D. V lost 1 base and J 1 base, leaving 14 bases between the germline ends. Germline lookup yields CDR1 SGHDT and CDR2 YYEEEE. CDR3 size: 16 residues. CDR3 sequence (DNA): TGTGCCAGCAGCTTGTATGGAGGGAGGGAGAACACTGAAGCTTTCTTT. It encodes CASSLYGGRENTEAFF. The variable domain in full, completed from reference TRBV5-6 and TRBJ1-1, reads DAGVTQSPTHLIKTRGQQVTLRCSPKSGHDTVSWYQQALGQGPQFIFQYYEEEERQRGNFPDRFSGHQFPNYSSELNVNALLLGDSALYLCASSLYGGRENTEAFFGQGTRLTVV.

This sequence joins TRBV2 and TRBJ1-6; D may be TRBD1 (5 bases). The CDR3 length is 13 residues. With 7 bases removed from V and 7 bases from J, the gap between germline ends came to 11 bases. CDR1 is SNHLY and CDR2 is FYNNEI in the germline V gene. The CDR3 region has the DNA TGTGCCAGCAAGGGGTCCGGGAATTCACCCCTCCACTTT. It encodes CASKGSGNSPLHF.

This clone was detected only a few times. The V and J genes are TRBV2 and TRBJ1-5, with D hard to call. The CDR3 has 13 amino acids. The V end was cut by 7 bases, the J end by 5 bases, with 12 bases between. Germline V gives CDR1 SNHLY, CDR2 FYNNEI. The chain's CDR3 is CASMIENDQPQHF. The CDR3 DNA reads as TGTGCCAGCATGATAGAAAACGATCAGCCCCAGCATTTT.

The V gene is TRBV7-2, the J gene TRBJ1-1, with no clear D. Germline V gives CDR1 SGHTA, CDR2 FQGNSA. V shed 5 bases and J shed 4 bases, with 14 bases lying between them. The CDR3 runs 14 residues. The CDR3 DNA is TGTGCCAGCAGCCCACCTCCCGGTGGCACTGAAGCTTTCTTT. This gives the protein CASSPPPGGTEAFF.

This rearrangement joins TRBV19 to TRBJ2-1; tentative D call: TRBD1 (5 bases). The CDR3 contains 16 residues. Germline CDR1 is LNHDA and CDR2 is SQIVND (reference sequence). V was pared by 3 bases and J by 0 bases, with 12 bases between. The CDR3: CASSMYRTSSYNEQFF. The CDR3 bases are TGTGCCAGTAGTATGTACAGGACCTCCTCCTACAATGAGCAGTTCTTC.

CDR3 region: CASSISLGRETYSNQPQHF. The CDR3 nucleotides read TGTGCCAGTAGTATCTCGCTCGGGCGGGAGACTTATAGCAATCAGCCCCAGCATTTT. The rearrangement uses TRBV19 and TRBJ1-5; no definite D call. V was shortened by 3 bases and J by 0 bases, with 21 bases between the two germline ends. Germline assignment: CDR1 LNHDA and CDR2 SQIVND (reference sequence). CDR3 length: 19 amino acids.

This clone was seen a single time. One end of the junction varies from germline; a read error may be responsible. V is TRBV7-9 and J is TRBJ1-1, with TRBD1 as a possible D gene (5 bases). The V gene's germline CDR1 is SEHNR and CDR2 FQNEAQ (reference sequence). The CDR3 extends over 10 amino acids. CDR3 sequence: CASSLMSQGF. DNA for the CDR3: TGTGCCAGCAGCTTAATGAGTCAGGGTTTT.

The CDR3 here is CASRESGSRSGELFF. CDR3 nucleotides: TGCGCCAGCAGAGAAAGCGGGAGTCGTTCCGGGGAGCTGTTTTTT. This chain connects TRBV10-1 to TRBJ2-2; TRBD2 matches 8 bases. This CDR3 contains 15 residues. In germline, CDR1 is WNHNN, CDR2 SYGVQD (reference sequence). V was pared by 6 bases and J by 6 bases, with 9 bases of the junction left unmatched.

CDR3 amino acids: CASSWAPGHEQFF. The DNA for the CDR3 is TGTGCCAGCAGTTGGGCCCCAGGGCATGAGCAGTTCTTC. The chain links TRBV12-3 or TRBV12-4 to TRBJ2-1; a weak D match, TRBD1 (5 bases). Trimming cost V 4 bases and J 8 bases, with 12 bases left between them. The CDR3 totals 13 residues.

The chain joins TRBV6-5 to TRBJ2-7, with a possible D match to TRBD2 (5 bases). The CDR3 spans 14 residues. Germline lookup yields CDR1 MNHEY and CDR2 SVGAGI. Trimming removed 6 bases at V and 6 bases at J, with 18 bases between. The CDR3 spells CASSPGSGYGEQYF. The CDR3, as DNA: TGTGCCAGCAGCCCGGGGTCGGGGTACGGCGAGCAGTACTTC.

This clone was counted between two and nine times. In DNA, the CDR3 is TGCGCCAGCAGCCCGACAGGGGGCTATGAAAAACTGTTTTTT. This gives the protein CASSPTGGYEKLFF. The chain is built from TRBV5-1 and TRBJ1-4; TRBD1 agrees at 10 bases. The CDR3 consists of 14 residues. The V gene end was trimmed by 4 bases and the J gene end by 6 bases; junction bases not matched to a gene: 3. Germline V gives CDR1 SGHRS, CDR2 YFSETQ. Complete variable domain (other parts from reference TRBV5-1 and TRBJ1-4): KAGVTQTPRYLIKTRGQQVTLSCSPISGHRSVSWYQQTPGQGLQFLFEYFSETQRNKGNFPGRFSGRQFSNSRSEMNVSTLELGDSALYLCASSPTGGYEKLFFGSGTQLSVL.

This chain connects TRBV5-1 to TRBJ2-5; 7 bases are a match to TRBD2. The J segment lost 5 bases and the V segment lost 5 bases, leaving 6 bases of the junction unmatched. CDR3 length equals 13 residues. The germline gives CDR1 SGHRS, CDR2 YFSETQ. CDR3 sequence (DNA): TGCGCCAGCAGTGCCGCGGGAGTGGAGACCCAGTACTTC. This translates into CASSAAGVETQYF.

V and J are TRBV29-1 and TRBJ1-1, with 7 bases identical to TRBD1. The CDR3 consists of 14 residues. Losses at the gene ends were 4 bases for V and 4 bases for J; bases not matched to a gene: 9. CDR1 SQVTM and CDR2 ANQGSEA come from the germline V gene. CDR3 residues: CSVAKGASITEAFF. The DNA for the CDR3 is TGCAGCGTTGCGAAGGGGGCTTCGATCACTGAAGCTTTCTTT. Looking up the rest from reference TRBV29-1 and TRBJ1-1 gives the full variable domain: SAVISQKPSRDICQRGTSLTIQCQVDSQVTMMFWYRQQPGQSLTLIATANQGSEATYESGFVIDKFPISRPNLTFSTLTVSNMSPEDSSIYLCSVAKGASITEAFFGQGTRLTVV.

The V call is TRBV9, the J call TRBJ2-3; D is uncertain. Germline assignment: CDR1 SGDLS and CDR2 YYNGEE. Trimming cost V 0 bases and J 2 bases, with 7 bases left between them. The CDR3 is 14 residues long. CDR3 region: CASSVDHSTDTQYF. CDR3 nucleotides: TGTGCCAGCAGCGTAGACCACTCCACAGATACGCAGTATTTT.

The chain uses TRBV18 and TRBJ1-5; no definite D call. The CDR3 spans 14 residues. The germline V and J ends were trimmed by 7 bases and 4 bases, with 14 bases remaining between them. The germline V gene has CDR1 KGHSH and CDR2 LQKENI. CDR3 nucleotides: TGTGCCAGCTGGACGGGGTTTAGTAATCAGCCCCAGCATTTT. It codes for CASWTGFSNQPQHF.